Given below is one T cell receptor beta chain in context. In its sample, this clonotype was seen a few times. Its antigen is currently not known. The sample holds no much larger clone one base away, and base qualities are not on file. CDR1 and CDR2 (DFQATT, SNEGSKA) derive from the germline V gene (reference sequence). From the cysteine up to the phenylalanine, the CDR3 has a length of 13 residues. The sequence is cut down to CDR3 DNA, 39 bases in frame from base 1. A distance of 8 bases separates the germline ends of V and J, which lose 3 bases and 0 bases respectively. This specimen comes from a study of CD8 T cells in ankylosing spondylitis (dated by TCRdb to 2017 to 2019). For context, the study as a whole: The study profiled T cell receptor beta repertoires in healthy donors and ankylosing spondylitis patients to find disease-linked TCR variants. The full study cohort was made up of 20 to 25 ankylosing spondylitis patients and some 100 healthy donors. Peripheral blood samples were taken, and synovial fluid was additionally collected from ankylosing spondylitis patients.

The run used an Illumina HiSeq 2500. TCR beta libraries were prepared by quantitative 5'-RACE with molecular barcodes. The paper's processing steps were these. A new computational method, built on a probabilistic model of VDJ rearrangement, was used to identify disease-linked TCR variants. The public reads were reanalyzed by TCRdb: fastp trimming at Q25, MiXCR alignment, in-frame beta chains only. CDR3 protein duplicates are merged, each entry listing the most common genes and DNA. TCRdb's processing, not the authors' own work, is the source of the V and J calls. Counted in this sample were hundreds of thousands of distinct CDR3 sequences; roughly 20% of them appeared once. The biggest ten clones account for under 8.5% of the sample. The study at large found these results: The disease-linked clones had a CD8+ phenotype and were found at relatively low frequencies in peripheral blood. A TCR beta motif of several highly homologous amino acid variants appeared characteristic of blood from ankylosing spondylitis patients. According to the report, matched synovial fluid samples from ankylosing spondylitis patients were significantly enriched for the disease-linked clones. Some motif variants were previously reported in synovial fluid and blood of reactive arthritis patients, suggesting common disease-initiation mechanisms.

Sequencing used blood, either unsorted or a sorted T cell fraction (not recorded which). Here the chain combines TRBV20-1 and TRBJ1-1, with no reliable assignment of the D segment. This receptor was obtained from a male donor with ankylosing spondylitis or in good health (not recorded which). DNA sequence: TGCAGTGCTAGCCAGGCCATGAACACTGAAGCTTTCTTT. This is translated as CSASQAMNTEAFF.